The present T cell receptor (beta chain) was sequenced within a study of T cell repertoires in cytomegalovirus infection. Across the study: CMV infection together with matching HLA type was indicated by public TCR beta signatures. Study conclusions and caveats: Ex vivo responses were dominated by HLA-C-restricted CMV-specific TCR beta clonotypes.

TCRdb re-analysed the reads in MiXCR, keeping a single row per CDR3 protein. The table records some 390,000 distinct CDR3 sequences, 15% to 20% of them present only once. Trimming removed 6 bases from V and 8 bases from J; junction bases left unmatched: 9. CDR1 MDHEN and CDR2 SYDVKM come from the germline V gene. This CDR3 contains 14 residues. This clonotype was seen only a few times. Its antigen remains unknown. This receptor was taken from a human donor in good health (CMV status not recorded). Some clones in this sample may be carry-over from other donors' samples. Sequenced input: PBMCs. The rearrangement uses TRBV28 and TRBJ1-5; 8 bases align to TRBD1. CDR3 region: CASSSTGGREPQHF. The CDR3 DNA sequence: TGTGCCAGCAGCTCTACAGGGGGGAGGGAGCCCCAGCATTTT.